This T cell receptor (beta chain) was sequenced during a study of cytomegalovirus exposure and HLA in healthy donors. Study in general: The platform used for the 110 or so validation repertoires matched that of the 666 first-cohort repertoires, a later analysis reported. The study's findings and limits: A classifier reportedly called cytomegalovirus status with high sensitivity and specificity. There were some public TCRs occurring in many donors, but most TCR sequences were rare. Researchers counted about 150 TCR beta chains as cytomegalovirus-associated.

V shed 1 base and J 6 bases; nucleotides not matched to a gene: 7. Looked up from germline, CDR1 is SQVTM and CDR2 is ANQGSEA. The CDR3 loop spans 14 amino acids. This table comes from immunoSEQ multiplex PCR, and its TCRdb copy is limited to in-frame clones, with some not included. The sample contains approximately 200,000 clones, about 90% of which appear only once. Points on this clone: Its specificity is not known.

This receptor was identified in a woman younger than 35 in good health and CMV-seronegative. The sample comprised PBMCs. The gene calls are TRBV29-1 and TRBJ2-5; TRBD1 aligns across 8 bases. CDR3 sequence (DNA): TGCAGCGTTGAAGGGGGACAGGCTGTAAAGACCCAGTACTTC. Residues: CSVEGGQAVKTQYF.